This TCR beta chain was retrieved from a study of T cells in Graves' hyperthyroidism and ophthalmopathy. Findings of the study overall: The blood repertoire included most of the expanded thyroid clonotypes above 0.001.

As for this clonotype: The antigen remains unidentified.

Amplification targeted TCR beta CDR3 regions from RNA transcripts. First-round RT-PCR targeting the TCR CDR3 was performed with the HTBI primer set. TCRdb called the multiplex PCR reads again in MiXCR, with one record for every CDR3 protein. The sample includes more than 600,000 distinct CDR3 sequences, about 15% of them seen just once. The V gene's germline CDR1 is MNHEY and CDR2 SMNVEV (reference sequence). CDR3 size: 15 residues. V lost 10 bases, J lost 0 bases, and 19 bases lay in between. This chain joins TRBV27 and TRBJ2-7; D unresolved. The specimen was blood. The receptor was isolated from a man aged 18 to 29 with Graves' hyperthyroidism. For the CDR3, the DNA is TGTGCCACCTCCCGGACGGTTGGAAGCTCCTACGAGCAGTACTTC. Translating gives CATSRTVGSSYEQYF.